A single sample gave rise to the 6 T cell receptor beta chains below, sequenced in a study of spatial heterogeneity in lung cancer. The time point: sample taken at primary tumor resection. One entry per CDR3 protein results from TCRdb running MiXCR on the 5' RACE reads. The table shows around 66,000 distinct CDR3 sequences, with under 7.5% occurring only once. Source: PBMCs, taken at surgery. The receptors here all came from a female donor with early-stage non-small cell lung cancer.

This clonotype was detected ten times or more. The gene calls are TRBV29-1 and TRBJ1-4, with D perhaps matching TRBD1 (5 bases). The germline V gene encodes CDR1 SQVTM and CDR2 ANQGSEA. Between the trimmed V and J ends, which lost 1 base and 5 bases, there was a span of 11 bases. The CDR3 has 14 residues. Here the CDR3 DNA reads TGCAGCGTTGAAGGGGGACGGCTGAATGAAAAACTGTTTTTT. Amino acid sequence: CSVEGGRLNEKLFF.

Ten or more counts support this clonotype. The chain couples TRBV24-1 to TRBJ2-1, with 10 bases matching TRBD2. V gave up 5 bases and J gave up 4 bases; unmatched junction bases: 13. The CDR3 has 18 amino acids. The germline CDR1 and CDR2 sequences are KGHDR and SFDVKD. CDR3 loop: CATSAPSSGRFIYNEQFF. The CDR3 DNA is TGTGCCACCAGTGCCCCATCTAGCGGGAGATTTATTTACAATGAGCAGTTCTTC.

The J gene is TRBJ1-6, the V gene TRBV12-3 or TRBV12-4; 8 bases align to TRBD1. The J segment lost 11 bases and the V segment lost 3 bases, leaving 6 bases of the junction unmatched. The CDR3 totals 14 residues. CDR3 amino acids: CASSFQDRVAPLHF. The CDR3 DNA is TGTGCCAGCAGTTTCCAGGACAGGGTAGCACCCCTCCACTTT.

This clonotype was detected ten times or more. J is TRBJ2-1 and V is TRBV7-2; D is unclear. The length of the CDR3 is 13 residues. With 1 base removed from V and 2 bases from J, the gap between germline ends came to 3 bases. CDR1 and CDR2 from the germline V gene are SGHTA and FQGNSA. For the CDR3, the DNA is TGTGCCAGCAGCTTAGGACCCTACAATGAGCAGTTCTTC. Its protein is CASSLGPYNEQFF.

J is TRBJ2-7 and V is TRBV6-5; the D call may be TRBD1 or TRBD2 (5 bases each). V shed 4 bases and J shed 0 bases, with 16 bases lying between them. The V gene's germline CDR1 is MNHEY and CDR2 SVGAGI. The CDR3 extends over 16 amino acids. CDR3 loop: CASSSTRGASSYEQYV. In DNA form, the CDR3 reads TGTGCCAGCAGTTCTACCCGAGGGGCAAGCTCCTACGAGCAGTACGTC.

The V gene is TRBV20-1, the J gene TRBJ2-7; D is uncertain. The V end was cut by 6 bases, the J end by 3 bases, with 9 bases between. The length of the CDR3 is 11 residues. Germline values: CDR1 DFQATT, CDR2 SNEGSKA (reference sequence). The CDR3 sequence is CSARWGYEQYF. CDR3 bases: TGCAGTGCCCGTTGGGGCTACGAGCAGTACTTC.